This TCR beta chain was sequenced during a study of T cell repertoires and HLA-DP antigens. As for the study in general: Donors were two male and one female, aged 18-to-29 to 60-to-69. The study's findings and limits: Against one allele, clones undetected before culture averaged 36.3%; against the other, roughly 51%. Naive and memory CD4+ repertoires were not analysed separately. Sorted CD137+ clonality was about 0.41 for both alloantigens, versus 0.035 to 0.045 pre-culture.

With 3 bases removed from V and 3 bases from J, the gap between germline ends came to 14 bases. CDR1 and CDR2 from the germline V gene are KGHSH and LQKENI. The CDR3 is made up of 15 amino acids. Using immunoSEQ multiplex PCR, the repertoire was profiled, and TCRdb retains in-frame clones only, with some absent. In the table there are some 89,000 clones, 86% of which are singletons. Points on this clone: Its antigen remains unidentified.

This chain links TRBV18 with TRBJ1-2; D might be TRBD1 (5 bases). Sequenced material: CD4+ T cells from PBMCs. The receptor was derived from a middle-aged man in good health and CMV-seronegative. The CDR3 region is CASSPSRGSDYGYTF. In DNA form, the CDR3 reads TGTGCCAGCTCACCCTCGCGGGGGTCTGACTATGGCTACACCTTC.